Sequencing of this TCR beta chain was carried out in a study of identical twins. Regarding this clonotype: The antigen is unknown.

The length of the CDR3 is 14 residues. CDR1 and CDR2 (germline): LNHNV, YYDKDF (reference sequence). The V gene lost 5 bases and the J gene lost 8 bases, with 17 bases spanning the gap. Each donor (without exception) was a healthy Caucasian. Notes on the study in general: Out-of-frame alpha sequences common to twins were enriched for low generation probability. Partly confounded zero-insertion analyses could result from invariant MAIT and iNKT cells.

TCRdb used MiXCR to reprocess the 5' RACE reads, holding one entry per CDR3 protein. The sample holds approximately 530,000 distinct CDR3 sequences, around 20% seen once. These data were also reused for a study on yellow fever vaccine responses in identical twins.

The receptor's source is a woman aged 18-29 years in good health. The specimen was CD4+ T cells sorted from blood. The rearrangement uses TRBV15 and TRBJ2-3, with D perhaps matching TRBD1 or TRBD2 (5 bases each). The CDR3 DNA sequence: TGTGCCACCAGCGCGTTCCGGGGCCTAGGTACGCAGTATTTT. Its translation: CATSAFRGLGTQYF.